This is a list of T cell receptor beta chains from one sample in a study of early T cells in non-severe SARS-CoV-2 infection. One entry per CDR3 protein results from TCRdb running MiXCR on the 5' RACE reads. The table includes tens of thousands of distinct CDR3 sequences, 15% detected once. Sequencing was carried out using whole blood. The receptors shown here come from an adult who was a healthcare worker with PCR-confirmed SARS-CoV-2 infection or an uninfected control (not recorded which). The CDR3 runs from the conserved cysteine through the conserved F or W. The order of the fields is V gene, clone size, D gene, J gene, CDR3 DNA, CDR3 protein. D genes are given only for firm matches. Size tells how often a clone was seen (once, few, many) or the class of an expanded clone, and some rows leave it out.

V gene: TRBV7-7; clone size: few; D gene: NA; J gene: TRBJ2-5; CDR3 DNA: TGTGCCAGCAGCCGGCACGGGGAAGGGGTCCAAGAGACCCAGTACTTC; CDR3 protein: CASSRHGEGVQETQYF
V gene: TRBV3-1; clone size: NA; D gene: NA; J gene: TRBJ2-1; CDR3 DNA: TGTGCCAGCAGCCTGAGGACTTTATTAAATGACGAGCAGTTCTTC; CDR3 protein: CASSLRTLLNDEQFF
V gene: TRBV6-6; clone size: few; D gene: NA; J gene: TRBJ2-3; CDR3 DNA: TGTGCCAGCAGTTACGTCTGGGATACGCAGTATTTT; CDR3 protein: CASSYVWDTQYF
V gene: TRBV9; clone size: NA; D gene: TRBD2; J gene: TRBJ2-1; CDR3 DNA: TGTGCCAGCAGCCTCCTTAGCGGGAGCTTTGGGGAGCAGTTCTTC; CDR3 protein: CASSLLSGSFGEQFF
V gene: TRBV19; clone size: NA; D gene: NA; J gene: TRBJ1-2; CDR3 DNA: TGTGCCAGTAGTCCTCGGGAGTTTGGCTACACCTTC; CDR3 protein: CASSPREFGYTF
V gene: TRBV4-1; clone size: NA; D gene: NA; J gene: TRBJ2-1; CDR3 DNA: TGCGCCAGCAGCCTCCCGTCGACCGAGCAGTTCTTC; CDR3 protein: CASSLPSTEQFF
V gene: TRBV12-3/TRBV12-4; clone size: NA; D gene: NA; J gene: TRBJ1-1; CDR3 DNA: TGTGCCAGCAGTCTAAGGACACTGCCTGTGAACACTGAAGCTTTCTTT; CDR3 protein: CASSLRTLPVNTEAFF
V gene: TRBV30; clone size: NA; D gene: NA; J gene: TRBJ2-1; CDR3 DNA: TGTGCCTGGAGTGTTTGGCGCGGGGAGCAGTTCTTC; CDR3 protein: CAWSVWRGEQFF
V gene: TRBV6-6; clone size: few; D gene: TRBD2; J gene: TRBJ2-1; CDR3 DNA: TGTGCCAGCAGTTACCCCACAAAGGCGGGAGTGACTGAGCAGTTCTTC; CDR3 protein: CASSYPTKAGVTEQFF
V gene: TRBV28; clone size: NA; D gene: NA; J gene: TRBJ2-7; CDR3 DNA: TGTGCCAGCAGTTTTAGCGGTTCTAGCTCCTACGAGCAGTACTTC; CDR3 protein: CASSFSGSSSYEQYF
V gene: TRBV6-2/TRBV6-3; clone size: NA; D gene: NA; J gene: TRBJ1-2; CDR3 DNA: TGTGCCAGCAGTTACTCAGGAGCGGCCCACTATGGCTACACCTTC; CDR3 protein: CASSYSGAAHYGYTF
V gene: TRBV11-2; clone size: few; D gene: TRBD2; J gene: TRBJ2-3; CDR3 DNA: TGTGCCAGCAGCCCCCGTGTCTGGGAGGGCCGGGATACGCAGTATTTT; CDR3 protein: CASSPRVWEGRDTQYF
V gene: TRBV7-6; clone size: few; D gene: NA; J gene: TRBJ2-2; CDR3 DNA: TGTGCCAGCATGACTCTTAATACCGGGGAGCTGTTTTTT; CDR3 protein: CASMTLNTGELFF
V gene: TRBV28; clone size: medium-sized; D gene: NA; J gene: TRBJ1-4; CDR3 DNA: TGTGCCAGCAGTAGACAGGTCCAGAGTGAAAAACTGTTTTTT; CDR3 protein: CASSRQVQSEKLFF
V gene: TRBV29-1; clone size: few; D gene: TRBD1; J gene: TRBJ2-7; CDR3 DNA: TGCAGCGTTCTCACAGGGGGATCCTACGAGCAGTACTTC; CDR3 protein: CSVLTGGSYEQYF
V gene: TRBV19; clone size: NA; D gene: TRBD1; J gene: TRBJ1-6; CDR3 DNA: TGTGCCAGTAGACTCAACTCCGGGACAGGGAGGTCACCCCTCCACTTT; CDR3 protein: CASRLNSGTGRSPLHF
V gene: TRBV19; clone size: NA; D gene: NA; J gene: TRBJ2-1; CDR3 DNA: TGTGCCAGTAGTCCCCGTGCAAATGAGCAGTTCTTC; CDR3 protein: CASSPRANEQFF
V gene: TRBV20-1; clone size: NA; D gene: TRBD2; J gene: TRBJ2-1; CDR3 DNA: TGCAGTGCTAATGAGGGACTAGCGGTCCGCAATGAGCAGTTCTTC; CDR3 protein: CSANEGLAVRNEQFF
V gene: TRBV6-6; clone size: NA; D gene: TRBD1; J gene: TRBJ2-7; CDR3 DNA: TGTGCCAGCAGCGATGGGACAGGGGCAGTAGCGGGGCCCTACGAGCAGTACTTC; CDR3 protein: CASSDGTGAVAGPYEQYF
V gene: TRBV7-9; clone size: NA; D gene: NA; J gene: TRBJ1-1; CDR3 DNA: TGTGCCAGCAGGCGGACGGAAGAAGCTTTCTTT; CDR3 protein: CASRRTEEAFF
V gene: TRBV20-1; clone size: few; D gene: TRBD2; J gene: TRBJ2-1; CDR3 DNA: TGCAGTGCTAGAGAACTAGCGGGAGATGCGGTTGGGCAGTTCTTC; CDR3 protein: CSARELAGDAVGQFF
V gene: TRBV11-2; clone size: many; D gene: NA; J gene: TRBJ1-5; CDR3 DNA: TGTGCCAGCAGCTTAGATATCCATCAGCCCCAGCATTTT; CDR3 protein: CASSLDIHQPQHF
V gene: TRBV28; clone size: few; D gene: TRBD1; J gene: TRBJ2-4; CDR3 DNA: TGTGCCAGCAACCCCGACAGGGGGCAAAACATTCAGTACTTC; CDR3 protein: CASNPDRGQNIQYF
V gene: TRBV10-3; clone size: many; D gene: NA; J gene: TRBJ2-1; CDR3 DNA: TGTGCCATCTCCGTTAGCTCCTACAATGAGCAGTTCTTC; CDR3 protein: CAISVSSYNEQFF
V gene: TRBV9; clone size: few; D gene: NA; J gene: TRBJ2-2; CDR3 DNA: TGTGCCAGCAGCGGAGGTTTCGCGGGACATAACACCGGGGAGCTGTTTTTT; CDR3 protein: CASSGGFAGHNTGELFF
V gene: TRBV29-1; clone size: NA; D gene: NA; J gene: TRBJ1-4; CDR3 DNA: TGCAGCGCTACCCAGGGGGAAAAACTGTTTTTT; CDR3 protein: CSATQGEKLFF
V gene: TRBV12-3/TRBV12-4; clone size: NA; D gene: NA; J gene: TRBJ2-2; CDR3 DNA: TGTGCCAGCAGTTTCGGGGGTTCGCACACCGGGGAGCTGTTTTTT; CDR3 protein: CASSFGGSHTGELFF
V gene: TRBV7-2; clone size: NA; D gene: NA; J gene: TRBJ2-7; CDR3 DNA: TGTGCCAGCAGCTTAGACCCGGGCACCTACGAGCAGTACTTC; CDR3 protein: CASSLDPGTYEQYF
V gene: TRBV11-2; clone size: many; D gene: NA; J gene: TRBJ2-5; CDR3 DNA: TGTGCCAGCAGCCTCGATGTCAGAAGGGGGGAGACCCAGTACTTC; CDR3 protein: CASSLDVRRGETQYF
V gene: TRBV7-9; clone size: few; D gene: NA; J gene: TRBJ1-4; CDR3 DNA: TGTGCCAGCAGCTTTCAAGGGCTTAATGAAAAACTGTTTTTT; CDR3 protein: CASSFQGLNEKLFF